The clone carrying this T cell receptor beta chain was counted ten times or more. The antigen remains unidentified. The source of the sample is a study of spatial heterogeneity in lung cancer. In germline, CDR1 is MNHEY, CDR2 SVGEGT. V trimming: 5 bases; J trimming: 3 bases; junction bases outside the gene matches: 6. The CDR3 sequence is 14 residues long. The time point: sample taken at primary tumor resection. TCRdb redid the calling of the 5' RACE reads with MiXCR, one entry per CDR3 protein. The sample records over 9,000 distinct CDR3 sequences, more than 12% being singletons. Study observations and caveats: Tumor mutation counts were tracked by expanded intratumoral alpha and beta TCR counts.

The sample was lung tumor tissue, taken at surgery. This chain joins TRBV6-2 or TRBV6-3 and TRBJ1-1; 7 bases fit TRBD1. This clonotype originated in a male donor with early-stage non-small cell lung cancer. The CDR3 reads CASSMGQTYTEAFF. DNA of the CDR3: TGTGCCAGCAGTATGGGACAGACCTACACTGAAGCTTTCTTT.